These 8 T cell receptor beta chains were sequenced from one sample in a study of T cell responses to AZD1222 COVID-19 vaccine. The protocol was immunoSEQ multiplex PCR, while the TCRdb copy is restricted to in-frame clones and leaves out a portion. The data show about 110,000 clones, with more than 75% seen just once and 2.5% held by the top ten. The sample consisted of peripheral blood, taken on day 0 of AZD1222 vaccination. All receptors derive from an adult in good health.

As to this clone: Other DNA sequences in the sample encode the same CDR3. This chain joins TRBV18 and TRBJ2-5; no definite D call. This CDR3 has 11 amino acids. Germline loops: CDR1 KGHSH, CDR2 LQKENI. Trimming removed 3 bases from V and 2 bases from J, with 1 base in between. In DNA, the CDR3 is TGTGCCAGCTCACCTCAAGAGACCCAGTACTTC. Protein product: CASSPQETQYF.

V usage is TRBV29-1 and J usage is TRBJ1-1; D possibly corresponds to TRBD1 (6 bases). V was clipped by 7 bases and J by 10 bases, with 19 bases between them. Germline loops: CDR1 SQVTM, CDR2 ANQGSEA. This CDR3 has 12 amino acids. The CDR3 DNA reads as TGCAGCGCCGCAAGTGGGGGGCAGTCAGCTTTCTTT. Its protein is CSAASGGQSAFF. The full variable domain, rest sourced from reference TRBV29-1 and TRBJ1-1, is SAVISQKPSRDICQRGTSLTIQCQVDSQVTMMFWYRQQPGQSLTLIATANQGSEATYESGFVIDKFPISRPNLTFSTLTVSNMSPEDSSIYLCSAASGGQSAFFGQGTRLTVV.

This clone was detected once. The chain links TRBV6-5 to TRBJ1-2, with D tentatively TRBD1 (5 bases). The V gene's germline CDR1 is MNHEY and CDR2 SVGAGI. The germline V and J ends were trimmed by 6 bases and 4 bases, with 12 bases remaining between them. The CDR3 contains 13 residues. CDR3 loop: CASSRDSSYGYTF. DNA of the CDR3: TGTGCCAGCAGCCGCGACAGTTCCTATGGCTACACCTTC.

This clone showed up just a few times. V gene TRBV24-1 combines with J gene TRBJ2-5; TRBD1 agrees at 8 bases. From germline, CDR1 is KGHDR and CDR2 SFDVKD. The CDR3 runs 13 residues. Losses at the gene ends were 5 bases for V and 6 bases for J; bases not matched to a gene: 4. Written as DNA, the CDR3 is TGTGCCACCAGTGCAGGGGGCTTGAAGACCCAGTACTTC. It translates to CATSAGGLKTQYF.

This chain links TRBV5-4 with TRBJ2-7; 11 bases align to TRBD2. In germline, CDR1 is SGHNT, CDR2 YYREEE (reference sequence). The CDR3 extends over 19 amino acids. J lost 2 bases, V lost 5 bases, and 18 bases had no gene match. CDR3 coding DNA: TGTGCCAGCAGTCCACGAATCCAACTAGCGGGGGATGCACCCTACGAGCAGTACTTC. Amino acids: CASSPRIQLAGDAPYEQYF.

This chain joins TRBV5-1 and TRBJ2-1; TRBD2 agrees at 7 bases. Germline V gene sequence: CDR1 SGHRS, CDR2 YFSETQ. The CDR3 loop spans 16 amino acids. V trimming: 4 bases; J trimming: 7 bases; junction bases outside the gene matches: 14. The CDR3 is CASSPEGTSVGNEQFF. CDR3 bases: TGCGCCAGCAGCCCAGAAGGCACTAGCGTCGGAAATGAGCAGTTCTTC.

V gene TRBV7-2 combines with J gene TRBJ2-7; 11 bases are shared with TRBD1. Germline V gives CDR1 SGHTA, CDR2 FQGNSA. After removal of 3 bases from V and 4 bases from J, the junction contained 5 bases not matched to a gene. The CDR3 consists of 15 residues. CDR3 amino acids: CASSFPGQGVYEQYF. The CDR3 coding sequence is TGTGCCAGCAGCTTTCCGGGACAGGGGGTTTACGAGCAGTACTTC. Full variable domain (rest looked up from reference TRBV7-2 and TRBJ2-7): GAGVSQSPSNKVTEKGKDVELRCDPISGHTALYWYRQSLGQGLEFLIYFQGNSAPDKSGLPSDRFSAERTGGSVSTLTIQRTQQEDSAVYLCASSFPGQGVYEQYFGPGTRLTVT.

The V call is TRBV10-3, the J call TRBJ1-1, with TRBD1 as a possible D gene (5 bases). Germline V gene data show CDR1 as ENHRY and CDR2 as SYGVKD. CDR3 length: 16 residues. V gave up 3 bases and J gave up 3 bases, with 17 bases separating them. DNA of the CDR3: TGTGCCATCAGTGATATCGGTTGGGGCTCGGACACTGAAGCTTTCTTT. Amino acid sequence: CAISDIGWGSDTEAFF.